The sequence of this TCR beta chain was determined in a study of CD8 T cells in Susac syndrome. An input of about 0.5 to 1 ug of RNA was subjected to reverse transcription using random hexamers. TCRdb re-called the immunoSEQ multiplex PCR reads through MiXCR, storing one row per CDR3 protein. The sample yields about 200,000 distinct CDR3 sequences, over 90% seen once. Trimming took 4 bases from V and 3 from J; bases not matched to a gene: 5. This CDR3 has 17 amino acids. The germline CDR1 and CDR2 sequences are LGHDT and YNNKEL (reference sequence). The sample taken for sequencing was CD4+ T cells from PBMCs. The receptor was derived from a human donor with multiple sclerosis. The gene calls are TRBV3-1 and TRBJ2-5; 16 nucleotides align to TRBD2. In nucleotides, the CDR3 is TGTGCCAGCAGCCGGGGACTAGCGGGGGGGAGTGAAGAGACCCAGTACTTC. Encoded protein: CASSRGLAGGSEETQYF.